This T cell receptor (beta chain) originates from a study of T cell responses to AZD1222 COVID-19 vaccine (dated by TCRdb to the early 2020s). About the investigation overall: AZD1222 recipients with second doses at about 4 weeks or about 12 weeks were pooled, because spike-specific TCR depth and breadth did not differ between schedules. A total of 230 to 250 trial participants underwent TCR sequencing, of whom about 200 received two doses of AZD1222 and around 26 received two doses of the MenACWY control vaccine. Enrollment into the trials was organized by age into subgroups of 18-55, 56-69 and 70-plus years, and those subgroups contained approximately 160, 26 and 62 TCR-sequenced participants, respectively. The paper as a whole reports these results and caveats: After two AZD1222 doses, both the breadth and the depth of spike-specific TCRs were significantly higher than at day 0 and than in MenACWY recipients. CD4 TCRs associated with the vaccine covered the entire spike protein, and the dominant responses were in regions 160-218 and 743-854. Epitopes outside the regions mutated in the B.1.351 and B.1.1.7 variants were reportedly recognized by nearly half of the unique spike-specific TCRs. Conclusions about previously exposed vaccinees are limited because only a handful of AZD1222 recipients were SARS-CoV-2 seropositive at baseline. Participants were mostly white British, with more females than males. The authors suggested clonal diversity may have been underestimated. In the small 56-69-year group, the increase in depth fell short of significance, most likely because of low power. Because no day 14 peak-response samples were available, the repertoires could be characterized only after the peak T cell response.

Germline trimming: 0 bases from V, 0 bases from J; junction bases outside gene matches: 5. The germline V gene specifies LGHNA as CDR1 and YSLEER as CDR2. From cysteine to phenylalanine, the CDR3 is 16 amino acids long. CDR3 DNA is the only sequence kept; it has 48 bases, read in frame from the first base. Remarks on this clone: Its cognate antigen has yet to be identified. It has no much larger one-base neighbor in the sample; base qualities were not kept.

This specimen's time point label, per the study, means: baseline before first vaccination. The vaccinee samples were drawn from two UK trials, COV001 and COV002, one of which was a single-blind randomized controlled phase 2/3 trial testing AZD1222 (ChAdOx1 nCoV-19) in healthy adults. For TCRbeta chain sequencing, PBMC samples from trial participants were taken at day 0 and at day 28 after the second dose. The CDR3 regions of human TCRbeta chains were analyzed by immunosequencing. Under the source paper's analysis protocol: TCRs in the repertoires were compared against a reference library of SARS-CoV-2-specific TCRs that had been generated with the MIRA antigen-specificity platform. Breadth was defined as the fraction of unique TCRs that were SARS-CoV-2-associated. Depth was defined as the fraction of total T cells that were SARS-CoV-2-associated. Each spike-specific TCR was assigned to its reactive spike region and to a CD4 or CD8 class using the MIRA data. Log10-transformed breadth and depth values were compared by one-way ANOVA with Sidak's multiple comparisons tests. Not all clones reach the TCRdb copy of this immuneACCESS table, which keeps in-frame sequences only. Checked studies attribute under half of the gap to unresolved V genes and leave the rest unexplained. V, J and clone size are taken as reported in that table, and D and trimming were inferred from the DNA itself. For this sample the table gives about 72,000 clones, of which more than 75% were detected only once. Of the sample, around 24% is held by the ten largest clones.

The chain links TRBV4-3 with TRBJ2-7; 7 central nucleotides agree with TRBD2. The sequenced sample was peripheral blood, obtained on day 0 of AZD1222 vaccination. This TCR was recovered from an adult in good health. The DNA is TGCGCCAGCAGCCAAGATCTGACGGGGGGCTCCTACGAGCAGTACTTC. Its translation is CASSQDLTGGSYEQYF.